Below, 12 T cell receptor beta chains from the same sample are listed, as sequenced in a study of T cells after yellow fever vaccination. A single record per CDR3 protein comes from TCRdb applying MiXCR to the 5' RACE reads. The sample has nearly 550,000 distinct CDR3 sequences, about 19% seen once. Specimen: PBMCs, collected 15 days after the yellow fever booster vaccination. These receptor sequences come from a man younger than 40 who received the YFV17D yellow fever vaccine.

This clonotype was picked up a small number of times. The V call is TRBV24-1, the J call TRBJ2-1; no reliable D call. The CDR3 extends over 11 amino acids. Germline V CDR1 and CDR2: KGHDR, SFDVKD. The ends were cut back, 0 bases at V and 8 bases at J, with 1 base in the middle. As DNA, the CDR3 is TGTGCCACCAGTGATTTGCATGAGCAGTTCTTC. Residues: CATSDLHEQFF.

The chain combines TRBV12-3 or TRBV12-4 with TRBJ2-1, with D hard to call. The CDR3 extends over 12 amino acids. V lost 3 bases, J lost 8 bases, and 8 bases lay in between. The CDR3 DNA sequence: TGTGCCAGCAGTTTGGCTACCTATGAGCAGTTCTTC. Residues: CASSLATYEQFF.

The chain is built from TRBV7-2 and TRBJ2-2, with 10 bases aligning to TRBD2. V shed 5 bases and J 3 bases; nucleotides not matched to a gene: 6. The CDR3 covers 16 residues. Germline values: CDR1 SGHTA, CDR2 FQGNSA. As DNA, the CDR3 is TGTGCCAGCAGCCCCTGGACTAGCGGATACACCGGGGAGCTGTTTTTT. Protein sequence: CASSPWTSGYTGELFF.

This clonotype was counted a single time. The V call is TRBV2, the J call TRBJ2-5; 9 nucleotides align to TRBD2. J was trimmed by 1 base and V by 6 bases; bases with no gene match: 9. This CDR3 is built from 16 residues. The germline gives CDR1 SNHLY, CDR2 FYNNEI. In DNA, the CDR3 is TGTGCCAGCAGAAAGTCCGGACTAGCGACCCAAGAGACCCAGTACTTC. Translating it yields CASRKSGLATQETQYF.

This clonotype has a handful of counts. This CDR3 is CASRLTIRRLYF. The DNA for the CDR3 is TGTGCCAGCAGGCTGACAATTAGAAGGCTGTACTTC. The rearrangement uses TRBV2 and TRBJ2-7; no clear D. This CDR3 spans 12 amino acids. CDR1 and CDR2 (germline): SNHLY, FYNNEI. The germline V and J ends were trimmed by 6 bases and 12 bases, with 18 bases remaining between them.

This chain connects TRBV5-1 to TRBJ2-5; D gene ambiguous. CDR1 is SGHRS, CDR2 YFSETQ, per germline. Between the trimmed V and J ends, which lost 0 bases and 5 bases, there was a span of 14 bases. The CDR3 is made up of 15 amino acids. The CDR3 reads CASSLARTSGETQYF. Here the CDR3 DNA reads TGCGCCAGCAGCTTGGCAAGGACCTCCGGGGAGACCCAGTACTTC.

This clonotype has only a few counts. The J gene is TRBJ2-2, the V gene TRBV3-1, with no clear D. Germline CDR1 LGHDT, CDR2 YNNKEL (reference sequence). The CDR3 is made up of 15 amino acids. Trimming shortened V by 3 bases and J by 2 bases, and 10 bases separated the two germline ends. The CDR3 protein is CASSHLGSNTGELFF. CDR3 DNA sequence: TGTGCCAGCAGCCATTTAGGATCTAACACCGGGGAGCTGTTTTTT.

CDR3 residues: CASSRWGYEQYF. Here the CDR3 DNA reads TGTGCCAGCAGCCGGTGGGGCTACGAGCAGTACTTC. The chain links TRBV3-1 to TRBJ2-7; D gene ambiguous. Germline CDR1 reads LGHDT; CDR2 reads YNNKEL (reference sequence). This CDR3 comprises 12 residues. V shed 4 bases and J shed 3 bases, with 7 bases lying between them.

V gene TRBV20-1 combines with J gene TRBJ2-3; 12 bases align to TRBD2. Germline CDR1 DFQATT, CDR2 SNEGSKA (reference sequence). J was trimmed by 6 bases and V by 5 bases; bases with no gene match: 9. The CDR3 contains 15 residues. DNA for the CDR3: TGCAGTGCTCGAAGACTAGCGGGAGACACCGATACGCAGTATTTT. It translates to CSARRLAGDTDTQYF.

CDR3 residues: CASSQINQGRELFF. CDR3 bases: TGTGCCAGCAGTCAAATCAATCAGGGAAGGGAGCTGTTTTTT. The chain carries TRBV25-1 and TRBJ2-2, with TRBD1 as a possible D gene (5 bases). Trimming left V 5 bases short and J 9 bases short, with 16 bases between. The CDR3 is made up of 14 amino acids. CDR1 and CDR2 (germline): MGHDK, SYGVNS.

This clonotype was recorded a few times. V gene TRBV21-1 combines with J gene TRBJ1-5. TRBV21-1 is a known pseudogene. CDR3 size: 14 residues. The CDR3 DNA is TGTGCCACCGACTCCGGCAGCCGCAATCAGCCCCAGCATTTT. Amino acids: CATDSGSRNQPQHF.

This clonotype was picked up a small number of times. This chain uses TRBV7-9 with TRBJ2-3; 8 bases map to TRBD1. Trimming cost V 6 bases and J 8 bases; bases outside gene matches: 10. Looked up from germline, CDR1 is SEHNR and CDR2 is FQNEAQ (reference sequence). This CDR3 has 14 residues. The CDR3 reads CASRPTGDGSTQYF. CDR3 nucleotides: TGTGCCAGCAGGCCGACAGGGGACGGGTCTACGCAGTATTTT.